This T cell receptor (beta chain) appears in the sequencing data of a study of a mutant IDH1 vaccine in newly diagnosed glioma. Looking at the study overall: Vaccines were begun 4-6 weeks after radiotherapy alone, or with temozolomide cycles.

The time point was: week 47, end of study. A 20-mer mutant IDH1 peptide at 300 ug was injected subcutaneously with topical imiquimod. The sample holds one count of this clone. The antigen is not known. J gave up 3 bases and V 1 base, and 3 bases lay outside the gene matches. This CDR3 spans 15 amino acids. Germline V gene data show CDR1 as MDHEN and CDR2 as SYDVKM. Using immunoSEQ multiplex PCR, the repertoire was profiled, and TCRdb retains in-frame clones only, with some absent. The sample lists 55,000 to 65,000 clones, roughly 76% occurring once. The rearrangement links TRBV28 to TRBJ1-2; 9 bases match TRBD1. Material: PBMCs, obtained from a glioma patient whose treatment included an IDH1 peptide vaccine. The origin of this receptor is a man in his forties or fifties with glioma. The CDR3, as DNA: TGTGCCAGCAGTTTATTACAGGGGGCTGACTATGGCTACACCTTC. This gives the protein CASSLLQGADYGYTF.